This TCR beta chain was profiled in a study of cytomegalovirus exposure and HLA in healthy donors. Study-wide background: The Caucasian-associated ancestry cluster held 65% to 90% of around 380 genotyped donors.

Overall study findings and caveats: Later analysis identified around 15,000 TCR beta sequences associated with HLA alleles, using a false discovery rate threshold of 0.05. Follow-up analysis seemed to connect common viral pathogens with several of the most significant clusters identified.

Each donor's status was that of a healthy bone marrow donor. This clone has just a few counts. The antigen is not known. 60 Vbeta and 13 Jbeta primers were used in PCR. Produced via immunoSEQ multiplex PCR; TCRdb's table is partial and in-frame only. The table includes around 150,000 clones, about 80% detected once. Per the germline V gene, CDR1 is MNHNY and CDR2 is SVGAGI (reference sequence). V lost 6 bases, J lost 6 bases, and 5 bases stayed unmatched. The CDR3 extends over 13 amino acids. The sample consisted of PBMCs. The receptor was derived from a woman aged 45-65 years in good health and CMV-seronegative. The V gene is TRBV6-6, the J gene TRBJ2-4, with TRBD1 matching 7 bases. CDR3 sequence (DNA): TGTGCCAGCAGCTGGAACAGGGGAAACATTCAGTACTTC. Protein product: CASSWNRGNIQYF.